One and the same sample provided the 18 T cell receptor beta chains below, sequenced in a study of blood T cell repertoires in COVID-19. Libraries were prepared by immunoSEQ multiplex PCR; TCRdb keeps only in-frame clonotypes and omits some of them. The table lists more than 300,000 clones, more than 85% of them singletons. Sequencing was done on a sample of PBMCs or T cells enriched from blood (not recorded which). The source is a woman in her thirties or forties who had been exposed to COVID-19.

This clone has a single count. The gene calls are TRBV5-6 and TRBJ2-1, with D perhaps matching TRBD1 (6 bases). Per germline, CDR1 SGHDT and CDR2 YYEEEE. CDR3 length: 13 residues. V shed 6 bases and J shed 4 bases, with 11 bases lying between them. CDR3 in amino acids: CASTLGQYNEQFF. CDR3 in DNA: TGTGCCAGCACCCTAGGACAGTACAATGAGCAGTTCTTC.

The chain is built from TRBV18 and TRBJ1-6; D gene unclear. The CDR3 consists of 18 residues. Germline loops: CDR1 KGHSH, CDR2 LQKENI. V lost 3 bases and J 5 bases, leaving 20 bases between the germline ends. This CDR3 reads CASSPRPRGGVNNSPLHF. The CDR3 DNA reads TGTGCCAGCTCACCTCGTCCCCGTGGAGGCGTGAATAATTCACCCCTCCACTTT.

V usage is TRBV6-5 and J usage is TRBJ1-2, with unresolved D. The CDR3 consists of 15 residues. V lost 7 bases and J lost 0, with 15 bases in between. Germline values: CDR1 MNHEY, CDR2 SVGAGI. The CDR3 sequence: CASTIKIGPNYGYTF. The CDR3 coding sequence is TGTGCCAGCACCATTAAAATTGGGCCTAACTATGGCTACACCTTC.

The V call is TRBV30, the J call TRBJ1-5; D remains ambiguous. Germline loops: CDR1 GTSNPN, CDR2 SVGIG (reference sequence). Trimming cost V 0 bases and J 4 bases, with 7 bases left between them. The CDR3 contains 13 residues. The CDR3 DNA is TGTGCCTGGAGTGTGGCTCGTAATCAGCCCCAGCATTTT. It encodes CAWSVARNQPQHF.

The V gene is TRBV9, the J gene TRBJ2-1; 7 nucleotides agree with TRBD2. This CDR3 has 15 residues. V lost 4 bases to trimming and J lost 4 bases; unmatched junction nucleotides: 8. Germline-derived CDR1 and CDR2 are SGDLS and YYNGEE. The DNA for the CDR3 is TGTGCCAGCAGCTCAGGTGGGGGGGGATACAATGAGCAGTTCTTC. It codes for CASSSGGGGYNEQFF.

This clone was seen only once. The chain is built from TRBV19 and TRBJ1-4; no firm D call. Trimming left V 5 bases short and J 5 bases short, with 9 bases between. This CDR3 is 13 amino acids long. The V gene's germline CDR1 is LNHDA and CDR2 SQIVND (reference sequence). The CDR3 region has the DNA TGTGCCAGTAGTCAAGGACTAAATGAAAAACTGTTTTTT. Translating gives CASSQGLNEKLFF.

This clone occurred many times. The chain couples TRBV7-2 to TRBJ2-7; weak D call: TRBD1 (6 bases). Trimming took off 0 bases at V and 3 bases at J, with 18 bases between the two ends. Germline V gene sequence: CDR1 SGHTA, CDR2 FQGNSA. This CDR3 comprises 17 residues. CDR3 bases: TGTGCCAGCAGCTTAGCCCAATCAACTCCCAGGGGCTACGAGCAGTACTTC. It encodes CASSLAQSTPRGYEQYF.

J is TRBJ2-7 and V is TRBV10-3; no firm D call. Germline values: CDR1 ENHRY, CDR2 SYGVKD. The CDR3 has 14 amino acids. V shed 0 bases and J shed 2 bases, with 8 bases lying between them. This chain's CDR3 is CAISESSSTYEQYF. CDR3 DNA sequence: TGTGCCATCAGTGAGTCGTCTAGTACCTACGAGCAGTACTTC.

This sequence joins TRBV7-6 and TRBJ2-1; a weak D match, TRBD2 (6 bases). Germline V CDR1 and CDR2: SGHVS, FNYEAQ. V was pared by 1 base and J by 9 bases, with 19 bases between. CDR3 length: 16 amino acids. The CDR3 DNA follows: TGTGCCAGCAGCTTAGTAGGGCCCCCCGGGGGAAGTGAGCAGTTCTTC. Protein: CASSLVGPPGGSEQFF.

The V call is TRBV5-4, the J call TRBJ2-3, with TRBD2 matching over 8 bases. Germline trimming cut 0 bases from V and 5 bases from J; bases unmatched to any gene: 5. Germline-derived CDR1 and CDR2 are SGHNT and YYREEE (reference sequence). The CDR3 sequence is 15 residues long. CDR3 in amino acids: CASSLDLAGKDTQYF. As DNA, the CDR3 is TGTGCCAGCAGCTTGGACCTAGCGGGTAAAGATACGCAGTATTTT. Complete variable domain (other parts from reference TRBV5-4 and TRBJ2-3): ETGVTQSPTHLIKTRGQQVTLRCSSQSGHNTVSWYQQALGQGPQFIFQYYREEENGRGNFPPRFSGLQFPNYSSELNVNALELDDSALYLCASSLDLAGKDTQYFGPGTRLTVL.

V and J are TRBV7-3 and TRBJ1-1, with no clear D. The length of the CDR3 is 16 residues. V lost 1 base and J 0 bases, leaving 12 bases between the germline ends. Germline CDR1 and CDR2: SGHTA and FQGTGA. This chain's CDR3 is CASSLNDGAMNTEAFF. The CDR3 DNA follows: TGTGCCAGCAGCTTAAACGATGGAGCAATGAACACTGAAGCTTTCTTT.

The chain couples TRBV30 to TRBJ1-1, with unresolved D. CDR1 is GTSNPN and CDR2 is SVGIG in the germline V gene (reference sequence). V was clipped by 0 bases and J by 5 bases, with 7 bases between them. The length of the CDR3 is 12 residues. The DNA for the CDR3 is TGTGCCTGGAGTGTAGGCGGGACTGAAGCTTTCTTT. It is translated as CAWSVGGTEAFF.

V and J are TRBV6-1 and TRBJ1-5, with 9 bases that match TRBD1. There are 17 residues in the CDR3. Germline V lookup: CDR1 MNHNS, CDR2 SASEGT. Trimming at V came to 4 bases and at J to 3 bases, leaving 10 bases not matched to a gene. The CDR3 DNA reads TGTGCCAGCAGTGCCTCAGTAACAGGGGGCCTCAATCAGCCCCAGCATTTT. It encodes CASSASVTGGLNQPQHF.

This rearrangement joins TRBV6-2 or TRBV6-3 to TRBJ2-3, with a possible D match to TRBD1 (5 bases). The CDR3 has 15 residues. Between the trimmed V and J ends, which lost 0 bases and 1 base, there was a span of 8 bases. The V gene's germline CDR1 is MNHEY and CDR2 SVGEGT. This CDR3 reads CASSYSSRGTDTQYF. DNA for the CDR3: TGTGCCAGCAGTTACTCATCCAGGGGCACAGATACGCAGTATTTT.

CDR3 protein: CASSLNRQETQYF. The CDR3 DNA sequence: TGTGCCAGCAGCTTAAACAGACAAGAGACCCAGTACTTC. This chain joins TRBV7-2 and TRBJ2-5; D is unresolved. The CDR3 has 13 residues. Germline V gene lookup returns CDR1 SGHTA and CDR2 FQGNSA. Trimming took 2 bases from V and 2 from J, leaving 6 bases between them.

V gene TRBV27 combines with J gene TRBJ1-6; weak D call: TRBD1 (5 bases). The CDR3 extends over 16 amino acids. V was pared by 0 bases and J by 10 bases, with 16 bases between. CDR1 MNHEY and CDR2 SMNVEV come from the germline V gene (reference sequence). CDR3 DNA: TGTGCCAGCAGTTTATCGTTCCGGGGGTCGGCGTCACCCCTCCACTTT. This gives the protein CASSLSFRGSASPLHF.

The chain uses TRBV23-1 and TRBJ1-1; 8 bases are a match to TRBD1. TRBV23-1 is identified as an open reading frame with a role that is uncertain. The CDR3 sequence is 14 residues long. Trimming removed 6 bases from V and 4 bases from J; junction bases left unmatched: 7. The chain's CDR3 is CASSRRDRSTEAFF. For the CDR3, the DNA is TGCGCCAGCAGCCGCCGGGACAGGAGCACTGAAGCTTTCTTT.

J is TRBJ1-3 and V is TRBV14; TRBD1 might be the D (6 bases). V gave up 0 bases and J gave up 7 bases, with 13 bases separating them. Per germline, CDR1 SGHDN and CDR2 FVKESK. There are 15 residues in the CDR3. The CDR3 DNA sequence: TGTGCCAGCAGCCAAGAGCGGACAGTCCGGAACACCATATATTTT. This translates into CASSQERTVRNTIYF.